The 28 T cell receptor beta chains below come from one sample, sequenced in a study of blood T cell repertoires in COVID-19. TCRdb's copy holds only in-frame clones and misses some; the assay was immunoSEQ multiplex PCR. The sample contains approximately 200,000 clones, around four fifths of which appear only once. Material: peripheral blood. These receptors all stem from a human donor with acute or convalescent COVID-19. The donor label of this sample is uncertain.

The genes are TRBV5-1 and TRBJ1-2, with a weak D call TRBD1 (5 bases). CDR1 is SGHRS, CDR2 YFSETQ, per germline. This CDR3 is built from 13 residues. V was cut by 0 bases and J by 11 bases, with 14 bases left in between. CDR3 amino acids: CASSLDIGARYTF. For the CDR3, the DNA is TGCGCCAGCAGCTTGGATATAGGGGCCCGTTACACCTTC.

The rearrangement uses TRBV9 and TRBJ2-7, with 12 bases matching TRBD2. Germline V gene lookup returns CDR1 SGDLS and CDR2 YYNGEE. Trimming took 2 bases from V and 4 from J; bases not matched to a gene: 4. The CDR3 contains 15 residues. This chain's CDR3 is CASSVLAGGPYEQYF. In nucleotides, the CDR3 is TGTGCCAGCAGCGTTCTAGCGGGAGGGCCGTACGAGCAGTACTTC.

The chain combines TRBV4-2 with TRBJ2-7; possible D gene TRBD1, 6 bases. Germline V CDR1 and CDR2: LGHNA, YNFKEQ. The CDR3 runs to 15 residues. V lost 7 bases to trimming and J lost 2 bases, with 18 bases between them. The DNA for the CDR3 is TGTGCCAGCACCCAGGGGCAGACTCTAGCCTACGAGCAGTACTTC. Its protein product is CASTQGQTLAYEQYF.

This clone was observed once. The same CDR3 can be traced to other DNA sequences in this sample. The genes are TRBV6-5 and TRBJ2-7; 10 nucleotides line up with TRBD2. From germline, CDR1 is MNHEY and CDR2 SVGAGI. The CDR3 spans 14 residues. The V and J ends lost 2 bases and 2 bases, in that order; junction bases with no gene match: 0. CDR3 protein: CASSYLAGAYEQYF. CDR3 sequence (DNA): TGTGCCAGCAGTTACCTAGCGGGAGCCTACGAGCAGTACTTC.

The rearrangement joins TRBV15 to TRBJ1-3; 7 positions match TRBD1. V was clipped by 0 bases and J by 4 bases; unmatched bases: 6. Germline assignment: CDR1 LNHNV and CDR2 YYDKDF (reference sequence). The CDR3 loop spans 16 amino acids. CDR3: CATSREAGTEGNTIYF. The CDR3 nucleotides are TGTGCCACCAGCAGAGAGGCCGGGACAGAGGGAAACACCATATATTTT.

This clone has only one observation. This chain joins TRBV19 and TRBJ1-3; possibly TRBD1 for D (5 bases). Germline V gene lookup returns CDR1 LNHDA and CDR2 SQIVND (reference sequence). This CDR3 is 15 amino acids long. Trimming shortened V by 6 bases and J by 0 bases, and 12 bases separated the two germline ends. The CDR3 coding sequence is TGTGCCAGTAGCCAGACAGCACGCTCTGGAAACACCATATATTTT. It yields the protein CASSQTARSGNTIYF. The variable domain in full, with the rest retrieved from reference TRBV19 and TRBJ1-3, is DGGITQSPKYLFRKEGQNVTLSCEQNLNHDAMYWYRQDPGQGLRLIYYSQIVNDFQKGDIAEGYSVSREKKESFPLTVTSAQKNPTAFYLCASSQTARSGNTIYFGEGSWLTVV.

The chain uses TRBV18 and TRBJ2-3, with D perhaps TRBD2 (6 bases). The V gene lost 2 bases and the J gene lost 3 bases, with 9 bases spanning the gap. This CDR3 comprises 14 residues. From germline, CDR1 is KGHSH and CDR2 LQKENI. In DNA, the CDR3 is TGTGCCAGCTCACCATCGCGGGGTACAGATACGCAGTATTTT. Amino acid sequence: CASSPSRGTDTQYF.

CDR3 amino acids: CASSRVYNEQFF. The DNA for the CDR3 is TGTGCCAGCAGTAGAGTCTACAATGAGCAGTTCTTC. V and J are TRBV28 and TRBJ2-1; D uncertain. This CDR3 region has 12 residues. In germline, CDR1 is MDHEN, CDR2 SYDVKM. The V end lost 5 bases, the J end lost 3 bases, and 5 bases lay between the germline ends.

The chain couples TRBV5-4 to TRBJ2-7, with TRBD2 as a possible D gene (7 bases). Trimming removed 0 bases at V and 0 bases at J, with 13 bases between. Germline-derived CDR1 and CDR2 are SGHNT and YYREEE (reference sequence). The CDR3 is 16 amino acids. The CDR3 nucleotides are TGTGCCAGCAGCTTGGCCCGGGGGGCTTACTCCTACGAGCAGTACTTC. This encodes CASSLARGAYSYEQYF.

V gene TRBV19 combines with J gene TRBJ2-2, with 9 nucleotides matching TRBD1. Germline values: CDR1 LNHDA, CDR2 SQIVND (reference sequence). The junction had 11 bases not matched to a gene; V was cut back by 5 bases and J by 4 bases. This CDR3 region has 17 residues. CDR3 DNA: TGTGCCAGTAGTGATCCCGCGGGACAGGGAGGCACCGGGGAGCTGTTTTTT. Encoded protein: CASSDPAGQGGTGELFF.

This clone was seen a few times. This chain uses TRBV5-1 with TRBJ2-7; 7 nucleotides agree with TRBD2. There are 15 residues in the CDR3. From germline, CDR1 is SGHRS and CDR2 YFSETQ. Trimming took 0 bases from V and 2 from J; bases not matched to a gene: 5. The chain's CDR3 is CASSLESGTTYEQYF. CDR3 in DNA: TGCGCCAGCAGCTTGGAGAGCGGGACCACCTACGAGCAGTACTTC.

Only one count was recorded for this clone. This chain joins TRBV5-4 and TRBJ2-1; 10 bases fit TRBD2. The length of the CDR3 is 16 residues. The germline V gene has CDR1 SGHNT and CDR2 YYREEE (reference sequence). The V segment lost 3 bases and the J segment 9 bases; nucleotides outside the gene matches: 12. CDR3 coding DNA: TGTGCCAGCAGCTCGCCTAGCGGGAGTGCTGCCGTTGAGCAGTTCTTC. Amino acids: CASSSPSGSAAVEQFF.

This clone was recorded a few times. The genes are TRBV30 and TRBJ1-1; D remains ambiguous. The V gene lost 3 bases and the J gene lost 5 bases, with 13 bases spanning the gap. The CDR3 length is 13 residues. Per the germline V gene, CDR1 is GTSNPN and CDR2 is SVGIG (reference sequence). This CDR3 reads CAWSPTPLTEAFF. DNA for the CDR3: TGTGCCTGGAGCCCCACCCCACTTACTGAAGCTTTCTTT.

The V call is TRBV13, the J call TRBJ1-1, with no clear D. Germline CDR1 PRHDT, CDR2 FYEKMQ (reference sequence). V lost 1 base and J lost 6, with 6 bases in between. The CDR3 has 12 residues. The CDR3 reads CASSLEGAEAFF. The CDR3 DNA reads TGTGCCAGCAGCTTAGAGGGAGCTGAAGCTTTCTTT.

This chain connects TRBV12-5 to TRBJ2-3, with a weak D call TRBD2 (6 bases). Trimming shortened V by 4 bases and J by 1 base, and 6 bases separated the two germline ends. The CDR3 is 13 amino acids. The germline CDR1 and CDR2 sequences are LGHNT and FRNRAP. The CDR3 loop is CASGSSGTDTQYF. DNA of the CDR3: TGTGCTAGTGGTTCTAGCGGCACAGATACGCAGTATTTT.

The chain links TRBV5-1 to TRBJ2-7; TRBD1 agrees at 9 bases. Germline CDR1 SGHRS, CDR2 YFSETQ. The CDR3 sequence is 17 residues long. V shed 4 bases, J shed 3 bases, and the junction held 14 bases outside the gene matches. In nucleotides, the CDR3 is TGCGCCAGCAGCAAACCTCCCCCGGGACAGGGTAACTACGAGCAGTACTTC. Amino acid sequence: CASSKPPPGQGNYEQYF.

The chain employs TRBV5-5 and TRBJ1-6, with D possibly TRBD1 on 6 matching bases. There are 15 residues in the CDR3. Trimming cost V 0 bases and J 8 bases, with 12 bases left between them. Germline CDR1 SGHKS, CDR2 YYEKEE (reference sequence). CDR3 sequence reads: CASSLGAPGDSPLHF. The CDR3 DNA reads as TGTGCCAGCAGCTTGGGGGCCCCAGGGGATTCACCCCTCCACTTT.

The CDR3 DNA follows: TGTGCCAGCAGCTTAGGGCGGGGGCCCGAGAAGAACACTGAAGCTTTCTTT. Encoded protein: CASSLGRGPEKNTEAFF. The chain couples TRBV7-9 to TRBJ1-1; maybe TRBD1 (6 bases). There are 17 residues in the CDR3. V lost 1 base to trimming and J lost 1 base, with 16 bases between them. CDR1 and CDR2 (germline): SEHNR, FQNEAQ (reference sequence).

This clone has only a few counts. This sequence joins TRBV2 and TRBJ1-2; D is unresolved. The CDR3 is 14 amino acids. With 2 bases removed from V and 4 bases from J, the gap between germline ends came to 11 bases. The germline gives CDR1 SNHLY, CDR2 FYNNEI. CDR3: CASSESGLGYGYTF. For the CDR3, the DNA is TGTGCCAGCAGTGAAAGCGGCCTTGGCTATGGCTACACCTTC. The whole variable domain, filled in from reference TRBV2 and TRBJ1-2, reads EPEVTQTPSHQVTQMGQEVILRCVPISNHLYFYWYRQILGQKVEFLVSFYNNEISEKSEIFDDQFSVERPDGSNFTLKIRSTKLEDSAMYFCASSESGLGYGYTFGSGTRLTVV.

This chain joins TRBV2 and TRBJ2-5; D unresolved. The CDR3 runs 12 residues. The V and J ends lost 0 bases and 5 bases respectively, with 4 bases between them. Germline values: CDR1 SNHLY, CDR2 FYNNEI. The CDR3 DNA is TGTGCCAGCAGTGAAGCTTCGGAGACCCAGTACTTC. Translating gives CASSEASETQYF.

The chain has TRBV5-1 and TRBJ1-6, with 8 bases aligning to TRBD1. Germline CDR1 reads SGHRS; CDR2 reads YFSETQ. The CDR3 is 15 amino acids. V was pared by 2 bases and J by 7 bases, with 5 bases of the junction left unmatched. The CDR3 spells CASSFRGLTNSPLHF. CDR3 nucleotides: TGCGCCAGCAGCTTCAGGGGGCTCACCAATTCACCCCTCCACTTT.

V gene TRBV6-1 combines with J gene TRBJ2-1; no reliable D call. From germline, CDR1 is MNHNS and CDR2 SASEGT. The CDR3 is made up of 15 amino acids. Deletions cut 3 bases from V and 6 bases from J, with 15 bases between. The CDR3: CASSDLRQQVNEQFF. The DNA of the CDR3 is TGTGCCAGCAGTGATTTGAGGCAGCAAGTCAATGAGCAGTTCTTC.

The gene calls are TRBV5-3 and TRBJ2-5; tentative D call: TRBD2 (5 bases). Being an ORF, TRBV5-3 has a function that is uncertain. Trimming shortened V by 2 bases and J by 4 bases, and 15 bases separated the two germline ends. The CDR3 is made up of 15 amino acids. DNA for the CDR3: TGTGCCAGAAGCTTAAGAGGGAGTAGTACAGAGACCCAGTACTTC. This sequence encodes CARSLRGSSTETQYF.

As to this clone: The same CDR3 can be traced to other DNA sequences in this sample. CDR3 loop: CASWDRTTDTQYF. DNA of the CDR3: TGTGCCAGCTGGGACAGGACAACAGATACGCAGTATTTT. The rearrangement links TRBV28 to TRBJ2-3; 8 nucleotides match TRBD1. Germline V CDR1 and CDR2: MDHEN, SYDVKM. The CDR3 extends over 13 amino acids. With V trimmed by 8 bases and J by 3 bases, 4 bases remained unmatched.

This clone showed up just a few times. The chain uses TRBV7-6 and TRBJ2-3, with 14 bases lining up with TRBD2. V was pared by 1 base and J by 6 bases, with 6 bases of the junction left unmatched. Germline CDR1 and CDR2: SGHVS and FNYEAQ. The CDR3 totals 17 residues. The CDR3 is CASSLVGTSGSVDTQYF. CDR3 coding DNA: TGTGCCAGCAGCTTAGTCGGGACTAGCGGGAGTGTGGATACGCAGTATTTT.

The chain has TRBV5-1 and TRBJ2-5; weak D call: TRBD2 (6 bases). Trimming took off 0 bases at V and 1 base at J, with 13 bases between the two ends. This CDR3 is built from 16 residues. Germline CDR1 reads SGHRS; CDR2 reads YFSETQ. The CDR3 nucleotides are TGCGCCAGCAGCTTGGGAGGGACTGGAAGCCAAGAGACCCAGTACTTC. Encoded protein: CASSLGGTGSQETQYF.

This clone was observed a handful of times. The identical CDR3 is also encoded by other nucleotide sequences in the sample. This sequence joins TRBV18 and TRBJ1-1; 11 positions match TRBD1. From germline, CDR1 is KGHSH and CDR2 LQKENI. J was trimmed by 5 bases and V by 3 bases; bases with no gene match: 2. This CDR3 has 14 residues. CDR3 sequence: CASSPGQGVTEAFF. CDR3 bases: TGTGCCAGCTCACCGGGACAGGGGGTAACTGAAGCTTTCTTT. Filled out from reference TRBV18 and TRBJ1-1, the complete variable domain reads NAGVMQNPRHLVRRRGQEARLRCSPMKGHSHVYWYRQLPEEGLKFMVYLQKENIIDESGMPKERFSAEFPKEGPSILRIQQVVRGDSAAYFCASSPGQGVTEAFFGQGTRLTVV.

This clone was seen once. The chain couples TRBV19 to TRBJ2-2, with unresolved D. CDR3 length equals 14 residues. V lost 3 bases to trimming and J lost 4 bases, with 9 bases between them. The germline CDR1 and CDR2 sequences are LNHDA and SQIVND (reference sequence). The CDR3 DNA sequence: TGTGCCAGTAGTATCTGGAGCCTCACCGGGGAGCTGTTTTTT. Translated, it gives CASSIWSLTGELFF.